Listed below are T cell receptor beta chains from one sample, sequenced in a study of early T cells in non-severe SARS-CoV-2 infection. TCRdb independently ran MiXCR on the 5' RACE reads; one entry per CDR3 protein. Of about 33,000 distinct CDR3 sequences listed, over 6.5% are singletons. Sample: whole blood. The receptors here all came from an adult who was a healthcare worker with PCR-confirmed SARS-CoV-2 infection or an uninfected control (not recorded which). Both conserved end residues are part of each CDR3. The D gene is left open where the match is weak. Clone size is stated in some rows and not others, as once, few, many or a class when expanded.

cdr3_nt cdr3_aa j_call clone_size v_call d_call cdr3_length
TGTGCCAGCAGTTTAATCGCTTCGGGGAGCTTACCCCTCCACTTT CASSLIASGSLPLHF TRBJ1-6 many TRBV27 . 15
TGTGCCAGCAGCTCCGGGACAGGGTTAGCCAAAAACATTCAGTACTTC CASSSGTGLAKNIQYF TRBJ2-4 many TRBV5-4 TRBD1 16
TGCGCCAGCAGTCAATCGGAGCAGGACAACACCGGGGAGCTGTTTTTT CASSQSEQDNTGELFF TRBJ2-2 many TRBV23-1 . 16
TGCAGCGTTGACGGAGACAGGGGCTCCTACGAGCAGTACTTC CSVDGDRGSYEQYF TRBJ2-7 many TRBV29-1 TRBD1 14
TGTGCCAGCAGTTCCCCCTCGACAGGGGGGAACGAGCAGTACTTC CASSSPSTGGNEQYF TRBJ2-7 many TRBV6-2/TRBV6-3 TRBD1 15
TGTGCCAGCAGCTTATTAACTAGCGGCACAAACATTCAGTACTTC CASSLLTSGTNIQYF TRBJ2-4 many TRBV7-2 TRBD2 15
TGTGCCAGCTCACCGGCGGGTGAGGGACGGGACGAGCAGTACTTC CASSPAGEGRDEQYF TRBJ2-7 few TRBV18 . 15
TGTGCCAGCAGAGAACAGGGGGCGAGAACGGCTGAAGCTTTCTTT CASREQGARTAEAFF TRBJ1-1 . TRBV6-5 TRBD1 15
TGCAGCGTCCGAACTACTCCCTACGAGCAGTACTTC CSVRTTPYEQYF TRBJ2-7 many TRBV29-1 . 12
TGTGCCAGCTCTGGGACACAGGTTTTGAACACTGAAGCTTTCTTT CASSGTQVLNTEAFF TRBJ1-1 . TRBV28 . 15
TGCAGTGCCCCCATTGTGGCGAACACCGGGGAGCTGTTTTTT CSAPIVANTGELFF TRBJ2-2 many TRBV20-1 . 14
TGTGCCAGCTCACCGCGCAGCATGAACACTGAAGCTTTCTTT CASSPRSMNTEAFF TRBJ1-1 many TRBV18 . 14
TGTGCCAGCACGGGATTAGCGAGAGATACGCAGTATTTT CASTGLARDTQYF TRBJ2-3 many TRBV12-3/TRBV12-4 . 13
TGTGCCAGCAGCTCTTGGACAGTTCGAGAGACCCAGTACTTC CASSSWTVRETQYF TRBJ2-5 . TRBV11-2 . 14
TGTGCCAGCAGGCCCGGGACCTCGGACACTGAAGCTTTCTTT CASRPGTSDTEAFF TRBJ1-1 . TRBV7-9 . 14
TGTGCCAGCAGTTACTCGGCCTCTTACGAGCAGTACTTC CASSYSASYEQYF TRBJ2-7 many TRBV6-5 . 13
TGTGCCGTGACGGCAGATACGCAGTATTTT CAVTADTQYF TRBJ2-3 many TRBV6-5 . 10
TGCAGTGCTAGACAGACTGCAACTAATGAAAAACTGTTTTTT CSARQTATNEKLFF TRBJ1-4 . TRBV20-1 . 14
TGTGCCGGCCAGGGGACAGTGGAAAACATTCAGTACTTC CAGQGTVENIQYF TRBJ2-4 few TRBV6-1 TRBD1 13
TGCAGTGCTAGCACCCGGGACAGGGGATTTCACGGTGAGCAGTTCTTC CSASTRDRGFHGEQFF TRBJ2-1 many TRBV20-1 TRBD1 16
TGTGCCAGCAGCCAAGATTTTGGTACGGCCTCGGATCAGTACTTC CASSQDFGTASDQYF TRBJ2-4 many TRBV3-1 . 15
TGTGCCAGCAGCCGAGACAGGCCGGGGGACACTGAAGCTTTCTTT CASSRDRPGDTEAFF TRBJ1-1 few TRBV2 . 15
TGTGCCAGCAGACCACAAGGAAGACAGCCCCAGCATTTT CASRPQGRQPQHF TRBJ1-5 few TRBV28 . 13
TGTGCCAGCTCCCCGTTCGGAGGCCGAACGAACACCGGGGAGCTGTTTTTT CASSPFGGRTNTGELFF TRBJ2-2 many TRBV18 . 17
TGTGCCAGCAGTCCCTCTGTAAGTGGGGCGTATCAGCCCCAGCATTTT CASSPSVSGAYQPQHF TRBJ1-5 many TRBV12-3/TRBV12-4 . 16
TGTGCCACCAGTGATATTTCCGGGGCCAACGTCCTGACTTTC CATSDISGANVLTF TRBJ2-6 many TRBV24-1 . 14
TGTGCCAGCAGTTTATTGGGACAGGGAAACACCGGGGAGCTGTTTTTT CASSLLGQGNTGELFF TRBJ2-2 few TRBV28 TRBD1 16
TGCAGCGTTGAGATCCCAGGGGAGACCTACGAGCAGTACTTC CSVEIPGETYEQYF TRBJ2-7 few TRBV29-1 . 14
TGTGCCAGCAGTCCAAGGACAGGGGGGCGGACCGGGGAGCTGTTTTTT CASSPRTGGRTGELFF TRBJ2-2 . TRBV27 TRBD1 16
TGTGCCAGCAGAGCCACGGGGTTTCGAGAGACCCAGTACTTC CASRATGFRETQYF TRBJ2-5 many TRBV27 . 14
TGTGCCAGCAGTTTTGGGACTTACGAGCAGTACTTC CASSFGTYEQYF TRBJ2-7 . TRBV28 . 12
TGTGCCAGCTCGATCCAGCGGGTGAGCGGGGAGCTGTTTTTT CASSIQRVSGELFF TRBJ2-2 many TRBV2 . 14
TGCGCCAGCAGCACGGTCGGGATCGGGACAAGGAACACTGAAGCTTTCTTT CASSTVGIGTRNTEAFF TRBJ1-1 many TRBV5-1 . 17
TGCAGTGCTAGAGATCGGAGCGGGAGCTACGAGCAGTACTTC CSARDRSGSYEQYF TRBJ2-7 . TRBV20-1 TRBD2 14
TGTGCCAGCTCATCGGGGACTTGGTACAATGAGCAGTTCTTC CASSSGTWYNEQFF TRBJ2-1 few TRBV12-3/TRBV12-4 . 14
TGCAGTGCTGGCCGGGACTCTTACTACGAGCAGTACTTC CSAGRDSYYEQYF TRBJ2-7 few TRBV20-1 . 13
TGTGCCAGCAGCTTAGACTCTGGGGCCAACGTCCTGACTTTC CASSLDSGANVLTF TRBJ2-6 medium-sized TRBV7-9 . 14
TGTGCCACCAGCCCTATGAGGGAGACAAGATTCTCCGCGCGCCCGGGGGCCAACGTCCTGACTTTC CATSPMRETRFSARPGANVLTF TRBJ2-6 many TRBV15 . 22
TGTGCCAGCTCACCTGAATTTGAGCAGTTCTTC CASSPEFEQFF TRBJ2-1 few TRBV18 . 11
TGTGCCAGCAGTTACGAAGGGCAGGGTGTAAAGCAGTTCTTC CASSYEGQGVKQFF TRBJ2-1 . TRBV6-6 . 14
TGTGCCAGCAGCTTTTCACCCAATCAGCCCCAGCATTTT CASSFSPNQPQHF TRBJ1-5 many TRBV5-6 . 13
TGCAGTGCTAGAGAACTAGCTGGGTCACCCCTCCACTTT CSARELAGSPLHF TRBJ1-6 . TRBV20-1 . 13
TGTGCCAGCAGCATAGCGGGAAGGGCCTACGAGCAGTACTTC CASSIAGRAYEQYF TRBJ2-7 . TRBV5-4 TRBD2 14
TGTGCCAGCAGCCAAGAAGTCACTAGCGGAAACACCGGGGAGCTGTTTTTT CASSQEVTSGNTGELFF TRBJ2-2 many TRBV3-1 TRBD2 17
TGTGCCAGCAGCCAATTTCCTAGCGGGAACAATGAGCAGTTCTTC CASSQFPSGNNEQFF TRBJ2-1 many TRBV3-1 TRBD2 15
TGTGCCAGCAGCACGGGCAATACGCAGTATTTT CASSTGNTQYF TRBJ2-3 . TRBV11-2 . 11
TGCAGTGCTATCGGGACTAGCGGGAGTTTCGGGTACGAGCAGTACTTC CSAIGTSGSFGYEQYF TRBJ2-7 many TRBV20-1 TRBD2 16
TGTGCCAGCACCCTCGGGACAGGGGTCGGCTACACCTTC CASTLGTGVGYTF TRBJ1-2 many TRBV12-3/TRBV12-4 TRBD1 13
TGTGCCAGCAGTTACGGGGGAGCCAAAAACATTCAGTACTTC CASSYGGAKNIQYF TRBJ2-4 few TRBV6-6 . 14
TGCGCCAGCAGCCGAGACAGGGGAAGTAATGAGCAGTTCTTC CASSRDRGSNEQFF TRBJ2-1 many TRBV5-1 TRBD1 14
TGTGCCAGCAGTCCTGACAGTCACGGGGAGCTGTTTTTT CASSPDSHGELFF TRBJ2-2 many TRBV28 . 13
TGTGCCAGCTTTCCGGGACAGGGTAGCACAGATACGCAGTATTTT CASFPGQGSTDTQYF TRBJ2-3 many TRBV18 TRBD1 15
TGTGCCAGCAGCGTAGCAAAGGGGGGACTAGCGGGAGTCCATGAGCAGTTCTTC CASSVAKGGLAGVHEQFF TRBJ2-1 many TRBV9 TRBD2 18
TGTGCCAGCAGCCAAGATAAAGAGGAGACCCAGTACTTC CASSQDKEETQYF TRBJ2-5 many TRBV4-2 . 13
TGTGCCAGCAGCCAAGGGACAGGGACAGATACGCAGTATTTT CASSQGTGTDTQYF TRBJ2-3 few TRBV3-1 TRBD1 14
TGTGCCAGCAGTGAAGCGAAAGACGGGGCCAGAAACATTCAGTACTTC CASSEAKDGARNIQYF TRBJ2-4 many TRBV6-1 . 16
TGTGCCTGGAGTCCCAGCTTTAATGAAAAACTGTTTTTT CAWSPSFNEKLFF TRBJ1-4 many TRBV30 . 13
TGCAGCGTTGGCCGGGGAACTGAAAACACCATATATTTT CSVGRGTENTIYF TRBJ1-3 many TRBV29-1 . 13
TGTGCCAGCAGTTTTGAGCGGGAGGGCCCCTACGAGCAGTACTTC CASSFEREGPYEQYF TRBJ2-7 many TRBV28 TRBD2 15